The clone carrying this T cell receptor (beta chain) has just a few counts. This specimen belongs to a study of shared clonotypes between healthy human individuals. Germline values: CDR1 LNHNV, CDR2 YYDKDF (reference sequence). V was cut by 2 bases and J by 6 bases, with 10 bases left in between. The CDR3 has 13 amino acids. Assay: immunoSEQ multiplex PCR; the TCRdb copy retains only in-frame clones and omits some. Of around 980,000 clones listed, around 82% were seen once; the top ten hold 0.61%. This rearrangement joins TRBV15 to TRBJ1-2; D is unresolved. The specimen sequenced was memory CD4+ T cells from PBMCs. Subset noted: CD45RA-negative fraction. This TCR was sampled from a man younger than 35 in good health. Some clones in this sample may be carry-over from other donors' samples. The CDR3 DNA is TGTGCCACCAGCAGACGTGGGGATGATGGCTACACCTTC. Protein product: CATSRRGDDGYTF.